Below are 3 T cell receptor beta chains sequenced from a single sample in a study of CD8 T cells in Susac syndrome. The RNA input was about 0.5 to 1 ug, and it was reverse transcribed with random hexamers. TCRdb analysed the immunoSEQ multiplex PCR reads with MiXCR anew, one entry per CDR3 protein. The repertoire holds 200,000 or so distinct CDR3 sequences, with approximately 96% as singletons. Sequenced: CD4+ T cells from PBMCs. These receptors all come from a human donor with multiple sclerosis.

This clonotype was seen just once. The chain recombines TRBV7-9 with TRBJ1-6; a possible D gene is TRBD1 (5 bases). Between the trimmed V and J ends, which lost 5 bases and 8 bases, there was a span of 13 bases. The germline V gene encodes CDR1 SEHNR and CDR2 FQNEAQ (reference sequence). The CDR3 is made up of 14 amino acids. The CDR3 nucleotides are TGTGCCAGCAGCGGGGCATGGGGCGATTCACCCCTCCACTTT. Amino acids: CASSGAWGDSPLHF.

The V gene is TRBV11-2, the J gene TRBJ2-7; maybe TRBD2 (6 bases). Germline CDR1 is SGHAT and CDR2 is FQNNGV. V shed 7 bases and J shed 4 bases, with 17 bases lying between them. The CDR3 is 14 residues long. The CDR3 loop reads CASTPLATDYEQYF. CDR3 nucleotide sequence: TGTGCCAGCACCCCCCTAGCGACAGATTACGAGCAGTACTTC.

The chain couples TRBV20-1 to TRBJ2-5; weak D call: TRBD2 (7 bases). CDR1 is DFQATT, CDR2 SNEGSKA, per germline (reference sequence). The CDR3 is made up of 14 amino acids. Deletions cut 3 bases from V and 2 bases from J, with 13 bases between. The chain's CDR3 is CSASGGGGQETQYF. CDR3 nucleotides: TGCAGTGCTAGTGGGGGGGGCGGGCAAGAGACCCAGTACTTC.